The entry that follows covers one T cell receptor (beta chain) sequence. Antigen specificity is unknown. The data belong to a study of vaccination and CD4 T cells after COVID-19. Study details: Convalescents were six males and four females, two of them Hispanic. The control cultures got either a CEFX pool, an HIV-1 Nef pool, or no peptide at all.

Treatment: roughly 10-day PBMC culture with coronavirus spike peptide pools or control peptides (ViraFEST assay). Cultured CD4+ T-cell DNA underwent Oncomine TCR Beta short-read sequencing. TCRdb fed the PCR reads into MiXCR, producing one record per CDR3 protein. This table has over 7,000 distinct CDR3 sequences, roughly 60% appearing once. The clonotype was recovered from a human donor who had recovered from COVID-19. The specimen sequenced was CD4+ T cells from blood, cultured in vitro.

The CDR3 region is CASSRLAGGPYEQYF. DNA for the CDR3: TGTGCCAGCAGCCGACTAGCGGGGGGGCCCTACGAGCAGTACTTC. The chain carries TRBV7-3 and TRBJ2-7; 14 bases agree with TRBD2. V shed 5 bases, J shed 2 bases, and the junction held 2 bases outside the gene matches. CDR3 length equals 15 residues. Germline V gene data show CDR1 as SGHTA and CDR2 as FQGTGA.